Each of the 20 T cell receptor beta chains below was sequenced from the same sample in a study of shared clonotypes between healthy human individuals. Repertoires were generated with immunoSEQ multiplex PCR, while TCRdb's copy carries only in-frame clones and drops some. The table has roughly 1 million clones, roughly 70% seen once. The sequenced sample was memory CD4+ T cells sorted from blood. Described subset: CD45RA-negative fraction. The receptors were gathered from a man younger than 30 in good health.

The chain uses TRBV5-1 and TRBJ2-2, with D unresolved. CDR3 length: 15 amino acids. Germline-derived CDR1 and CDR2 are SGHRS and YFSETQ. The ends were cut back, 2 bases at V and 5 bases at J, with 13 bases in the middle. The chain's CDR3 is CASSLNLFGTGELFF. The CDR3 DNA follows: TGCGCCAGCAGCTTAAACCTGTTTGGGACCGGGGAGCTGTTTTTT.

This clone was detected a few times. CDR3 coding DNA: TGTGCCTGGAGTGGACAACAGAACACTGAAGCTTTCTTT. It is translated as CAWSGQQNTEAFF. The chain couples TRBV30 to TRBJ1-1; D is unresolved. CDR1 is GTSNPN and CDR2 is SVGIG in the germline V gene (reference sequence). The V end was cut by 1 base, the J end by 1 base, with 7 bases between. This CDR3 region has 13 residues.

The CDR3, as DNA: TGTGCCAGCAGTGCCCGGACAGGGCATAATTCACCCCTCCACTTT. Its translation is CASSARTGHNSPLHF. The rearrangement joins TRBV6-5 to TRBJ1-6, with 8 bases that match TRBD1. Germline V lookup: CDR1 MNHEY, CDR2 SVGAGI. Trimming removed 5 bases from V and 5 bases from J; junction bases left unmatched: 5. The CDR3 is 15 residues long.

The V call is TRBV4-3, the J call TRBJ1-2; D unclear. Trimming cost V 1 base and J 4 bases, with 10 bases left between them. CDR3 size: 14 residues. Germline CDR1 LGHNA, CDR2 YSLEER. The CDR3 region is CASSQVWESYGYTF. The CDR3 nucleotides read TGCGCCAGCAGCCAAGTGTGGGAGTCCTATGGCTACACCTTC.

The chain couples TRBV6-6 to TRBJ2-2; 8 nucleotides agree with TRBD1. The CDR3 is 16 amino acids. J gave up 0 bases and V 5 bases, and 5 bases lay outside the gene matches. Germline values: CDR1 MNHNY, CDR2 SVGAGI (reference sequence). The CDR3 sequence: CASSHRDRSNTGELFF. CDR3 DNA: TGTGCCAGCAGTCACCGGGACAGGTCGAACACCGGGGAGCTGTTTTTT.

The chain carries TRBV27 and TRBJ1-1, with D uncertain. Between the trimmed V and J ends, which lost 2 bases and 4 bases, there was a span of 8 bases. The germline gives CDR1 MNHEY, CDR2 SMNVEV (reference sequence). The CDR3 has 13 amino acids. The CDR3 coding sequence is TGTGCCAGCAGTTTAACGGGTTCCACTGAAGCTTTCTTT. Translated, it gives CASSLTGSTEAFF.

The V gene is TRBV2, the J gene TRBJ2-3; 7 bases are a match to TRBD1. After removal of 5 bases from V and 2 bases from J, the junction contained 4 bases not matched to a gene. The CDR3 has 14 residues. CDR1 is SNHLY, CDR2 FYNNEI, per germline. CDR3 nucleotides: TGTGCCAGCAGTCCCGACAGGGCCACAGATACGCAGTATTTT. As protein: CASSPDRATDTQYF.

There are a few counts of this clone. The chain links TRBV5-4 to TRBJ1-1; D uncertain. The V and J ends lost 6 bases and 2 bases respectively, with 17 bases between them. This CDR3 spans 15 amino acids. Germline CDR1 SGHNT, CDR2 YYREEE (reference sequence). In DNA, the CDR3 is TGTGCCAGCACCGACGGCAAGGGCCTAAACACTGAAGCTTTCTTT. Translation: CASTDGKGLNTEAFF.

The chain recombines TRBV18 with TRBJ2-3; no definite D call. The germline V gene encodes CDR1 KGHSH and CDR2 LQKENI. V was shortened by 3 bases and J by 4 bases, with 5 bases between the two germline ends. CDR3 length: 12 amino acids. The CDR3 here is CASSPLPDTQYF. The CDR3 DNA is TGTGCCAGCTCACCCCTCCCAGATACGCAGTATTTT. The variable domain in full, with the rest retrieved from reference TRBV18 and TRBJ2-3, is NAGVMQNPRHLVRRRGQEARLRCSPMKGHSHVYWYRQLPEEGLKFMVYLQKENIIDESGMPKERFSAEFPKEGPSILRIQQVVRGDSAAYFCASSPLPDTQYFGPGTRLTVL.

The sample holds a few counts of this clone. This chain links TRBV5-3 with TRBJ2-7; D not resolved. TRBV5-3 is marked as an open reading frame, function uncertain. This CDR3 is 11 amino acids long. V gave up 0 bases and J gave up 2 bases, with 0 bases separating them. The CDR3 region has the DNA TGTGCCAGAAGCTTGGCCTACGAGCAGTACTTC. Its protein product is CARSLAYEQYF.

There are a few counts of this clone. This chain links TRBV7-2 with TRBJ1-1, with TRBD1 identical over 8 bases. Per germline, CDR1 SGHTA and CDR2 FQGNSA. Germline trimming cut 2 bases from V and 1 base from J; bases unmatched to any gene: 9. The CDR3 contains 17 residues. The CDR3 region is CASSLSRGRGGNTEAFF. The DNA of the CDR3 is TGTGCCAGCAGCTTAAGCAGGGGGCGCGGGGGGAACACTGAAGCTTTCTTT.

The chain is built from TRBV11-2 and TRBJ2-2, with 7 bases that match TRBD2. Germline values: CDR1 SGHAT, CDR2 FQNNGV. CDR3 length: 15 residues. Trimming at V came to 3 bases and at J to 2 bases, leaving 3 bases not matched to a gene. DNA for the CDR3: TGTGCCAGCAGCTTCAGGGACTACAACACCGGGGAGCTGTTTTTT. It encodes CASSFRDYNTGELFF.

The CDR3 DNA is TGTGCCAGCAGCTTGGGTCCAGGCCCGAACACTGAAGCTTTCTTT. It yields the protein CASSLGPGPNTEAFF. The gene calls are TRBV11-2 and TRBJ1-1, with no clear D. The V and J ends lost 3 bases and 1 base respectively, with 12 bases between them. There are 15 residues in the CDR3. Germline CDR1 is SGHAT and CDR2 is FQNNGV.

J is TRBJ2-2 and V is TRBV2; D perhaps matches TRBD2 (6 bases). CDR1 and CDR2 from the germline V gene are SNHLY and FYNNEI. The V end lost 6 bases, the J end lost 1 base, and 15 bases lay between the germline ends. The CDR3 has 16 residues. The CDR3 region is CASRPPRGMNTGELFF. In DNA, the CDR3 is TGTGCCAGCAGACCCCCCCGGGGGATGAACACCGGGGAGCTGTTTTTT. The full variable domain, completed using reference TRBV2 and TRBJ2-2, is EPEVTQTPSHQVTQMGQEVILRCVPISNHLYFYWYRQILGQKVEFLVSFYNNEISEKSEIFDDQFSVERPDGSNFTLKIRSTKLEDSAMYFCASRPPRGMNTGELFFGEGSRLTVL.

The V gene is TRBV4-1, the J gene TRBJ1-5; D unclear. Trimming left V 1 base short and J 6 bases short, with 7 bases between. The CDR3 extends over 13 amino acids. Germline V CDR1 and CDR2: MGHRA, YSYEKL. CDR3 region: CASSQGPTQPQHF. The DNA for the CDR3 is TGCGCCAGCAGCCAAGGCCCAACTCAGCCCCAGCATTTT.

The chain joins TRBV14 to TRBJ2-5, with D perhaps TRBD1 or TRBD2 (5 bases each). V was clipped by 4 bases and J by 4 bases, with 7 bases between them. The CDR3 has 12 residues. Per the germline V gene, CDR1 is SGHDN and CDR2 is FVKESK. CDR3 DNA sequence: TGTGCCAGCAGCCGGGGGACAGAGACCCAGTACTTC. It yields the protein CASSRGTETQYF.

V and J are TRBV7-2 and TRBJ1-2; possible D gene TRBD1, 5 bases. CDR3 length equals 13 residues. Trimming removed 3 bases from V and 6 bases from J, with 11 bases in between. Germline CDR1 SGHTA, CDR2 FQGNSA. The CDR3 DNA follows: TGTGCCAGCAGCTTGGGGATGACAGATGGCTACACCTTC. Protein product: CASSLGMTDGYTF.

The chain joins TRBV6-5 to TRBJ2-7; D possibly matches TRBD1 or TRBD2 (6 bases each). The CDR3 totals 15 residues. Trimming pared 6 bases from V and 0 bases from J, leaving 15 bases between. Germline loops: CDR1 MNHEY, CDR2 SVGAGI. The CDR3 spells CASRSGGGNSYEQYF. In DNA form, the CDR3 reads TGTGCCAGCAGGTCTGGAGGGGGTAACTCCTACGAGCAGTACTTC.

The chain employs TRBV5-5 and TRBJ1-1; D is undetermined. V was pared by 7 bases and J by 3 bases, with 16 bases between. Per germline, CDR1 SGHKS and CDR2 YYEKEE (reference sequence). The CDR3 consists of 14 residues. Written as DNA, the CDR3 is TGTGCCAGCCGTTTCGGGCCCCTGGACACTGAAGCTTTCTTT. Its protein is CASRFGPLDTEAFF.

Only one count was recorded for this clone. Other nucleotide sequences from this sample produce the same CDR3. The chain combines TRBV5-1 with TRBJ1-1; tentatively, D is TRBD1 (6 bases). CDR3 size: 14 residues. Trimming cost V 5 bases and J 1 base, with 12 bases left between them. CDR1 and CDR2 (germline): SGHRS, YFSETQ. The CDR3 DNA reads TGCGCCAGCAGTCCACAGGGAGGGAACACTGAAGCTTTCTTT. It codes for CASSPQGGNTEAFF.